This is a list of T cell receptor beta chains from one sample in a study of shared clonotypes between healthy human individuals. TCRdb keeps only in-frame clones here, not all; method: immunoSEQ multiplex PCR. The sample includes about 490,000 clones, over 60% of them seen just once. Material: PBMCs. The source is a woman between 40 and 50 years old in good health. Some clones in this sample may be carry-over from other donors' samples. Both conserved end residues are part of each CDR3. The order of the fields is V gene, CDR3 protein.

v_call: TRBV28; cdr3_aa: CASKPGGLSTDTQYF
v_call: TRBV6-6; cdr3_aa: CASSYRRDRGGNIQYF
v_call: TRBV9; cdr3_aa: CASSASEQEIPF
v_call: TRBV12-5; cdr3_aa: CASGLGLGANTEAFF
v_call: TRBV2; cdr3_aa: CASRQGLAGGSGEQYF
v_call: TRBV19; cdr3_aa: CASSIYPGQGSQPQHF
v_call: TRBV4-1; cdr3_aa: CASSQAGGRRTEAFF
v_call: TRBV6-4; cdr3_aa: CASSGEAGAYNEQFF
v_call: TRBV10-3; cdr3_aa: CAISGTSANTGELFF
v_call: TRBV7-2; cdr3_aa: CASSLGPQNEKLFF
v_call: TRBV5-6; cdr3_aa: CASSADRVGGYTF
v_call: TRBV9; cdr3_aa: CASSVSGRARTDTQYF
v_call: TRBV28; cdr3_aa: CASSPSGAGTQYF
v_call: TRBV15; cdr3_aa: CATSRDPGTAYEQYF
v_call: TRBV5-2; cdr3_aa: CASNKGGVRKTYGYTF
v_call: TRBV7-9; cdr3_aa: CASSLGKTGVENEQYF
v_call: TRBV30; cdr3_aa: CACWEDPKNYGYTF
v_call: TRBV7-2; cdr3_aa: CASSLQLADRGRTQYF
v_call: TRBV27; cdr3_aa: CASSSLSTLMQFF
v_call: TRBV18; cdr3_aa: CASSRAGVNIQYF
v_call: TRBV5-1; cdr3_aa: CASSWGTGGGYTF
v_call: TRBV10-3; cdr3_aa: CAISEPAGGSIQYF
v_call: TRBV9; cdr3_aa: CASRSTGAGELFF
v_call: TRBV2; cdr3_aa: CASSDGTGGSQETQYF
v_call: TRBV7-2; cdr3_aa: CASSMTSGMNTGELFF
v_call: TRBV10-1; cdr3_aa: CASSDTSNEQFF
v_call: TRBV18; cdr3_aa: CASSPVTRDGYTF
v_call: TRBV5-1; cdr3_aa: CASSLDYSGNTIYF
v_call: TRBV2; cdr3_aa: CASSGGRAFNQPQHF